The 17 T cell receptor beta chains given below trace back to one sample, sequenced in a study of identical twins. Each CDR3 protein is one row after TCRdb ran MiXCR on the 5' RACE reads. The table lists 690,000 or so distinct CDR3 sequences, roughly 6.2% of them singletons, with around 2% in the top ten. The sample taken for sequencing was naive T cells sorted from blood. These receptor sequences come from a young man in good health.

This clonotype was recorded many times. The CDR3 sequence is CASRVLAGGRYEQFF. Written as DNA, the CDR3 is TGTGCCAGCAGAGTCTTGGCGGGAGGGAGGTATGAGCAGTTCTTC. This chain uses TRBV28 with TRBJ2-1; 9 positions agree with TRBD2. The CDR3 is made up of 15 amino acids. V trimming: 6 bases; J trimming: 8 bases; junction bases outside the gene matches: 11. Germline-derived CDR1 and CDR2 are MDHEN and SYDVKM.

In this sample, this clonotype turned up many times. The CDR3 reads CASSHLPGQGGSGANVLTF. CDR3 in DNA: TGTGCCAGCAGCCACCTCCCGGGACAGGGGGGATCTGGGGCCAACGTCCTGACTTTC. The J gene is TRBJ2-6, the V gene TRBV11-1; 11 nucleotides agree with TRBD1. Per the germline V gene, CDR1 is SGHAT and CDR2 is FQDESV (reference sequence). This CDR3 has 19 residues. Trimming took 5 bases from V and 1 from J; bases not matched to a gene: 10.

This clonotype occurred many times. V usage is TRBV12-3 or TRBV12-4 and J usage is TRBJ2-1; D remains ambiguous. V was cut by 8 bases and J by 9 bases, with 14 bases left in between. The CDR3 length is 12 residues. The CDR3 is CASGDLTLEQFF. DNA for the CDR3: TGTGCCAGCGGCGATCTTACTCTTGAGCAGTTCTTC.

This chain connects TRBV20-1 to TRBJ2-5; the D gene is possibly TRBD2 (6 bases). V shed 0 bases and J shed 3 bases, with 20 bases lying between them. Per germline, CDR1 DFQATT and CDR2 SNEGSKA (reference sequence). CDR3 length equals 17 residues. CDR3 sequence reads: CSARDRRSGSGKETQYF. Written as DNA, the CDR3 is TGCAGTGCTAGAGACCGCCGGTCTGGTAGCGGAAAAGAGACCCAGTACTTC.

This clonotype has a handful of counts. The junction departs from germline at one end; a sequencing error may be responsible. The genes are TRBV11-2 and TRBJ2-1; 7 nucleotides match TRBD2. The CDR3 is 13 residues long. Germline CDR1 reads SGHAT; CDR2 reads FQNNGV. CDR3 DNA: TGTGCCAGCAGCTTGGGGGGGTTATATGAACAGTTCTTC. It yields the protein CASSLGGLYEQFF. The complete variable domain, with remaining parts taken from reference TRBV11-2 and TRBJ2-1, reads EAGVAQSPRYKIIEKRQSVAFWCNPISGHATLYWYQQILGQGPKLLIQFQNNGVVDDSQLPKDRFSAERLKGVDSTLKIQPAKLEDSAVYLCASSLGGLYEQFFGPGTRLTVL.

This clonotype appeared many times. The V gene is TRBV12-3 or TRBV12-4, the J gene TRBJ1-4; D is undetermined. The CDR3 sequence is 15 residues long. The ends were cut back, 6 bases at V and 4 bases at J, with 15 bases in the middle. The CDR3 sequence: CASSRGGGYNEKLFF. DNA of the CDR3: TGTGCCAGCAGCAGAGGAGGAGGGTATAATGAAAAACTGTTTTTT.

This sequence joins TRBV7-8 and TRBJ2-5, with a weak D call TRBD1 (7 bases). The CDR3 length is 15 residues. Deletions cut 6 bases from V and 4 bases from J, with 18 bases between. Germline V gene sequence: CDR1 SGHVS, CDR2 FQNEAQ. CDR3 in amino acids: CASSRGLALLETQYF. The CDR3, as DNA: TGTGCCAGCAGTAGGGGGCTAGCGTTGTTAGAGACCCAGTACTTC.

This clonotype was counted only a few times. V usage is TRBV6-2 or TRBV6-3 and J usage is TRBJ2-7; 7 bases line up with TRBD2. V was pared by 2 bases and J by 2 bases, with 6 bases of the junction left unmatched. CDR3 size: 15 residues. Germline CDR1 MNHEY, CDR2 SVGEGT. The CDR3 region is CASSYPAGRAYEQYF. In DNA, the CDR3 is TGTGCCAGCAGTTACCCAGCGGGACGAGCCTACGAGCAGTACTTC.

The V and J genes are TRBV12-3 or TRBV12-4 and TRBJ2-3, with TRBD1 as a possible D gene (6 bases). Trimming took 6 bases from V and 4 from J, leaving 11 bases between them. CDR3 length: 13 amino acids. In DNA form, the CDR3 reads TGTGCCAGCAGCACAGGGTACCCAGATACGCAGTATTTT. Translation gives CASSTGYPDTQYF.

CDR3 in DNA: TGCAGTGCTAGAGGACAGGAGCCTAGCAATCAGCCCCAGCATTTT. Amino acids: CSARGQEPSNQPQHF. The genes are TRBV20-1 and TRBJ1-5; tentatively, D is TRBD1 (6 bases). Germline values: CDR1 DFQATT, CDR2 SNEGSKA (reference sequence). V was shortened by 1 base and J by 0 bases, with 10 bases between the two germline ends. The CDR3 consists of 15 residues.

This clonotype has more than one count but fewer than ten. The V call is TRBV7-2, the J call TRBJ2-1, with D possibly being TRBD2 (5 bases). The V gene's germline CDR1 is SGHTA and CDR2 FQGNSA. The CDR3 totals 15 residues. V lost 5 bases and J 1 base, leaving 12 bases between the germline ends. CDR3 DNA sequence: TGTGCCAGCAGCCCGGCATGGAGGTCCTACAATGAGCAGTTCTTC. It specifies CASSPAWRSYNEQFF.

This clonotype came up a few times. The V call is TRBV7-2, the J call TRBJ2-3; 13 nucleotides align to TRBD2. The V gene end was trimmed by 6 bases and the J gene end by 3 bases; junction bases not matched to a gene: 6. Germline V gene data show CDR1 as SGHTA and CDR2 as FQGNSA. CDR3 length equals 16 residues. CDR3 nucleotide sequence: TGTGCCAGCAGAAGAGGACTAGCGGGGGCGACAGATACGCAGTATTTT. Encoded protein: CASRRGLAGATDTQYF.

This clonotype was counted at least ten times. CDR3 sequence (DNA): TGTGCCAGCAGTTACCGACTAGCGGGAGGGATGGATACGCAGTATTTT. Amino acids: CASSYRLAGGMDTQYF. J is TRBJ2-3 and V is TRBV6-5; TRBD2 matches 14 bases. With V trimmed by 2 bases and J by 6 bases, 4 bases remained unmatched. This CDR3 has 16 amino acids. Germline CDR1 and CDR2: MNHEY and SVGAGI.

This clonotype was counted ten times or more. The chain couples TRBV9 to TRBJ2-3; D gene ambiguous. CDR3 length: 15 residues. CDR1 and CDR2 (germline): SGDLS, YYNGEE. The V end lost 0 bases, the J end lost 3 bases, and 11 bases lay between the germline ends. The CDR3 spells CASSVEGRPTDTQYF. The CDR3 DNA follows: TGTGCCAGCAGCGTAGAGGGCAGACCGACAGATACGCAGTATTTT.

This clonotype came up a few times. This chain joins TRBV12-3 or TRBV12-4 and TRBJ2-6; either TRBD1 or TRBD2 may fit D (5 bases each). V was pared by 6 bases and J by 4 bases, with 13 bases between. The CDR3 extends over 15 amino acids. The CDR3 DNA reads as TGTGCCAGCAGCCTGACAGCGGCAGGGGCCAACGTCCTGACTTTC. Its translation is CASSLTAAGANVLTF.

Ten or more counts support this clonotype. The rearrangement uses TRBV7-9 and TRBJ1-4; no firm D call. The CDR3 consists of 13 residues. Germline V gives CDR1 SEHNR, CDR2 FQNEAQ (reference sequence). Trimming took off 7 bases at V and 3 bases at J, with 9 bases between the two ends. Here the CDR3 reads CASTPWANEKLFF. The CDR3 DNA follows: TGTGCCAGCACCCCGTGGGCTAATGAAAAACTGTTTTTT.

A remark on this clonotype: This may come from a read error, since a much larger clone is one base off. The J gene is TRBJ2-3, the V gene TRBV6-5; the D gene could be TRBD1 or TRBD2 (6 bases each). The CDR3 loop spans 12 amino acids. CDR1 is MNHEY and CDR2 is SVGAGI in the germline V gene. With 8 bases removed from V and 4 bases from J, the gap between germline ends came to 10 bases. The CDR3 DNA is TGTGCCAGCTTGGGGGGCGCAGATACGCAGTATTTT. Residues: CASLGGADTQYF.